The next 22 T cell receptor beta chains were all read from a single sample in a study of T cells expressing NK-cell markers. One entry per CDR3 protein, without DNA, is what TCRdb gives after re-calling the 5' RACE reads. Its table records 550,000 to 600,000 distinct CDR3 sequences. Input material: blood T cells: a sorted CD56 or NKG2C T cell subset, CD4+ or CD8+ T cells, or bulk PBMC T cells (not recorded which). Every receptor here comes from a man between 18 and 29 years old in good health.

The V call is TRBV10-3, the J call TRBJ2-6; the TCRdb call, TRBD1, lacks DNA for checking. CDR1 is ENHRY, CDR2 SYGVKD, per germline. The CDR3 runs 17 residues. The CDR3 sequence is CANGQTIQGSGANVLTF.

The chain combines TRBV10-3 with TRBJ2-2; TCRdb names TRBD2, which stays unverified in the absence of DNA. Germline V CDR1 and CDR2: ENHRY, SYGVKD. The CDR3 is 19 amino acids. The CDR3 here is CAISPVLLAAGTNTGELFF.

This sequence joins TRBV6-5 and TRBJ1-5; as DNA is missing, the TRBD1 call by TCRdb cannot be tested. Germline CDR1 is MNHEY and CDR2 is SVGAGI. This CDR3 comprises 16 residues. The CDR3 spells CASSYSIGDANQPQHF.

The chain combines TRBV20-1 with TRBJ2-7; no DNA is available, so the TRBD2 call from TCRdb remains unchecked. Germline CDR1 DFQATT, CDR2 SNEGSKA (reference sequence). The length of the CDR3 is 13 residues. CDR3 loop: CSAPGLADYEQYF.

This chain connects TRBV27 to TRBJ2-1; TCRdb's assignment of TRBD2 cannot be checked, as there is no DNA. Germline values: CDR1 MNHEY, CDR2 SMNVEV (reference sequence). This CDR3 region has 17 residues. CDR3 protein: CASSSQGLADSYNEQFF.

This sequence joins TRBV7-8 and TRBJ1-5; TCRdb gives TRBD1 as the D gene, but with no DNA this cannot be confirmed. The CDR3 totals 14 residues. The germline V gene has CDR1 SGHVS and CDR2 FQNEAQ. This CDR3 is CASSVRVLDQPQHF.

The gene calls are TRBV20-1 and TRBJ1-1; TCRdb's D call, TRBD1, is unchecked because there is no DNA. This CDR3 region has 14 residues. Germline V lookup: CDR1 DFQATT, CDR2 SNEGSKA (reference sequence). The CDR3 sequence: CSARGRDGDTEAFF.

CDR3 sequence: CASSLAIQGSEQYF. The rearrangement links TRBV7-9 to TRBJ2-7; the D gene TCRdb calls, TRBD1, cannot be checked with no DNA. The germline V gene encodes CDR1 SEHNR and CDR2 FQNEAQ (reference sequence). The CDR3 spans 14 residues.

The chain carries TRBV6-5 and TRBJ1-1. The CDR3 covers 15 residues. The germline CDR1 and CDR2 sequences are MNHEY and SVGAGI. The CDR3 reads CASSYSGSLNTEAFF.

V usage is TRBV12-3 or TRBV12-4 and J usage is TRBJ2-2; no DNA is available, so the TRBD1 call from TCRdb remains unchecked. CDR3 length: 15 residues. CDR3 sequence reads: CASSSTTGAPGELFF.

V is TRBV7-8 and J is TRBJ2-7; TCRdb's D call of TRBD2 is untestable without DNA. The CDR3 loop spans 15 amino acids. Per germline, CDR1 SGHVS and CDR2 FQNEAQ. The CDR3 reads CASSPQTSGSHEQYF.

The chain combines TRBV7-2 with TRBJ2-3; TCRdb picks TRBD1, but there is no DNA to check that call. The CDR3 loop spans 13 amino acids. Germline V gene sequence: CDR1 SGHTA, CDR2 FQGNSA. CDR3 in amino acids: CASSLVRKGEEYF.

The chain employs TRBV6-2 or TRBV6-3 and TRBJ2-3; the D call of TRBD2 rests on TCRdb alone, since no DNA is present to check it. The CDR3 is 16 amino acids. Germline loops: CDR1 MNHEY, CDR2 SVGEGT. The CDR3 protein is CASSYSIAENTDTQYF.

V and J are TRBV9 and TRBJ2-2; the TCRdb call, TRBD1, lacks DNA for checking. The CDR3 sequence is 15 residues long. Germline assignment: CDR1 SGDLS and CDR2 YYNGEE. The CDR3 spells CASSRGTGGSGELFF.

V usage is TRBV4-3 and J usage is TRBJ2-7; TCRdb picks TRBD1, but there is no DNA to check that call. The CDR3 totals 14 residues. The V gene's germline CDR1 is LGHNA and CDR2 YSLEER. The CDR3 loop is CASSQDRGYFEQYF.

The CDR3: CASSPLRGHLTDTQYF. The chain combines TRBV4-1 with TRBJ2-3; TCRdb's D gene call, TRBD1, goes unchecked for lack of DNA. The CDR3 has 16 amino acids. CDR1 and CDR2 from the germline V gene are MGHRA and YSYEKL.

This rearrangement joins TRBV12-3 or TRBV12-4 to TRBJ2-1; TCRdb lists TRBD1, though no DNA is available to test this call. The CDR3 totals 12 residues. CDR3 amino acids: CASSHRGNEQFF.

The chain has TRBV20-1 and TRBJ2-3; TCRdb's D call, TRBD2, is unchecked because there is no DNA. Germline-derived CDR1 and CDR2 are DFQATT and SNEGSKA (reference sequence). The CDR3 is 16 residues long. The CDR3 loop reads CSASGRLAGVLDTQYF.

The chain joins TRBV10-3 to TRBJ2-1; TCRdb designates TRBD2, a call that cannot be tested without DNA. This CDR3 has 13 amino acids. Germline CDR1 ENHRY, CDR2 SYGVKD. CDR3 sequence reads: CAISESQRGEQFF.

This CDR3 reads CATSRDFTAPPDTQYF. The chain carries TRBV15 and TRBJ2-3; as DNA is missing, the TRBD1 call by TCRdb cannot be tested. The CDR3 consists of 16 residues. The germline V gene has CDR1 LNHNV and CDR2 YYDKDF (reference sequence).

The J gene is TRBJ2-1, the V gene TRBV12-3 or TRBV12-4. This CDR3 has 13 amino acids. The chain's CDR3 is CASSLGDVTEQFF.

The V and J genes are TRBV4-2 and TRBJ2-2; TCRdb returns TRBD1, unconfirmable since there is no DNA. CDR3 length equals 14 residues. CDR1 and CDR2 (germline): LGHNA, YNFKEQ. CDR3 protein: CASSSGDRTGELFF.